Sequencing of this T cell receptor (beta chain) was carried out in a study of cytomegalovirus exposure and HLA in healthy donors. Healthy bone marrow donors made up the donors. Nominally healthy donors were sampled, though unrecorded immune exposures were likely. The study ran its PCR with 60 Vbeta and 13 Jbeta primers. The protocol was immunoSEQ multiplex PCR, while the TCRdb copy is restricted to in-frame clones and leaves out a portion. The table has 120,000 or so clones, 60% to 85% seen once. The sequence was collected from a woman aged 40-49 years in good health and CMV-seropositive. Sequenced sample: PBMCs.

The CDR3 is CASRLTVNTEAFF. CDR3 in DNA: TGTGCCAGCAGACTGACAGTGAACACTGAAGCTTTCTTT. The V and J genes are TRBV2 and TRBJ1-1; maybe TRBD1 (5 bases). The CDR3 loop spans 13 amino acids. Looked up from germline, CDR1 is SNHLY and CDR2 is FYNNEI. V dropped 6 bases and J dropped 0 bases, with 8 bases sitting between them.